The 3 T cell receptor beta chains below were found in one sample sequenced in a study of blood T cell repertoires in COVID-19. Method: immunoSEQ multiplex PCR; TCRdb's copy keeps in-frame clones and lacks some. The top ten clones hold about 9.1% of a sample with roughly 250,000 clones, over 75% of them seen once. The sample consisted of peripheral blood. The receptors were sampled from a human donor in a cohort sampled during active COVID-19.

The chain recombines TRBV7-9 with TRBJ1-2; D possibly corresponds to TRBD1 (6 bases). CDR1 and CDR2 (germline): SEHNR, FQNEAQ (reference sequence). CDR3 length: 19 residues. Trimming removed 1 base at V and 0 bases at J, with 21 bases between. CDR3 DNA sequence: TGTGCCAGCAGCTTAGATGGGCGGGCAGGGGACGTAACTAACTATGGCTACACCTTC. Translation: CASSLDGRAGDVTNYGYTF.

This clone has only one observation. The J gene is TRBJ2-4, the V gene TRBV9, with D uncertain. V lost 1 base, J lost 9 bases, and 17 bases lay in between. The CDR3 length is 15 residues. The germline V gene encodes CDR1 SGDLS and CDR2 YYNGEE. The chain's CDR3 is CASSVSMSGCLIQYF. CDR3 nucleotide sequence: TGTGCCAGCAGCGTAAGTATGTCCGGTTGTCTCATTCAGTACTTC.

The chain's CDR3 is CASNPAGGGNTIYF. The CDR3 DNA follows: TGTGCCAGCAACCCTGCAGGGGGTGGAAACACCATATATTTT. The chain carries TRBV6-6 and TRBJ1-3, with TRBD1 identical over 7 bases. J was trimmed by 3 bases and V by 7 bases; bases with no gene match: 6. Germline V gene data show CDR1 as MNHNY and CDR2 as SVGAGI (reference sequence). The CDR3 extends over 14 amino acids.